This T cell receptor beta chain emerged from a study of blood T cell repertoires in COVID-19. About the research overall: COVID-19 samples collected from the United States, Italy and Spain covered acute and convalescent phases. Nucleic acid was either cDNA or gDNA, and it came from T cells, B-cell-depleted T cells, or PBMCs.

This CDR3 contains 13 residues. From germline, CDR1 is LNHDA and CDR2 SQIVND (reference sequence). Trimming took 7 bases from V and 4 from J, leaving 13 bases between them. Original data processing: Nucleated cell number was recorded as an estimate derived from reference gene primer amplification. The protocol was immunoSEQ multiplex PCR, while the TCRdb copy is restricted to in-frame clones and leaves out a portion. That table supplies the V and J calls and clone size; D and trimming were determined from the DNA. The data show around 250,000 clones, over 80% seen once. The rearrangement links TRBV19 to TRBJ1-1; no clear D gene. This clonotype was sampled from a human donor in a cohort exposed to, infected with or recovered from COVID-19 (not recorded which). The donor label of this sample is uncertain. The sequenced sample was PBMCs or T cells enriched from blood (not recorded which). The CDR3 nucleotides read TGTGCCAGTACGTACGGAGGACGCACTGAAGCTTTCTTT. Protein sequence: CASTYGGRTEAFF.